The 26 T cell receptor beta chains reported below all come from one sample, sequenced in a study of blood T cell repertoires in COVID-19. Some clones are missing from TCRdb's copy, which holds only in-frame ones; the method was immunoSEQ multiplex PCR. The sample lists over 110,000 clones, around 87% seen once, with 10% to 12% in the top ten. Sequenced: PBMCs or T cells enriched from blood (not recorded which). The receptors were gathered from a man aged 55 to 70 who had recovered from COVID-19.

This clone was seen only a few times. This chain joins TRBV18 and TRBJ1-5, with TRBD1 matching 7 bases. Germline assignment: CDR1 KGHSH and CDR2 LQKENI. Trimming removed 4 bases from V and 1 base from J; junction bases left unmatched: 7. The CDR3 length is 16 residues. The CDR3 loop reads CASSQTGVVSNQPQHF. In DNA, the CDR3 is TGTGCCAGCTCACAAACAGGGGTCGTGAGCAATCAGCCCCAGCATTTT. The full variable domain, its missing parts supplied by reference TRBV18 and TRBJ1-5, is NAGVMQNPRHLVRRRGQEARLRCSPMKGHSHVYWYRQLPEEGLKFMVYLQKENIIDESGMPKERFSAEFPKEGPSILRIQQVVRGDSAAYFCASSQTGVVSNQPQHFGDGTRLSIL.

This chain joins TRBV7-2 and TRBJ1-4; 8 positions agree with TRBD1. Germline V gene lookup returns CDR1 SGHTA and CDR2 FQGNSA. The CDR3 contains 14 residues. V shed 6 bases and J 5 bases; nucleotides not matched to a gene: 5. CDR3 sequence (DNA): TGTGCCAGCAGTTTCCGGACAGGGAATGAAAAACTGTTTTTT. Translated: CASSFRTGNEKLFF.

This chain uses TRBV10-3 with TRBJ2-3, with 9 bases lining up with TRBD2. V lost 3 bases and J lost 0; bases outside the gene matches: 10. The CDR3 is 18 amino acids. Germline V lookup: CDR1 ENHRY, CDR2 SYGVKD. The CDR3 spells CAISDRRGGLTSTDTQYF. CDR3 bases: TGTGCCATCAGTGATCGGCGGGGGGGCCTTACTAGCACAGATACGCAGTATTTT.

J is TRBJ2-1 and V is TRBV28, with 11 bases fitting TRBD2. The V segment lost 5 bases and the J segment 3 bases; nucleotides outside the gene matches: 3. Germline lookup yields CDR1 MDHEN and CDR2 SYDVKM. The CDR3 runs to 15 residues. CDR3 DNA sequence: TGTGCCAGCAGTCCCCTAGCGGGGGGCTACAATGAGCAGTTCTTC. Protein sequence: CASSPLAGGYNEQFF.

The chain employs TRBV6-5 and TRBJ2-5; a weak D match, TRBD1 (6 bases). CDR1 is MNHEY and CDR2 is SVGAGI in the germline V gene. Trimming shortened V by 5 bases and J by 6 bases, and 16 bases separated the two germline ends. CDR3 length: 14 amino acids. This chain's CDR3 is CASSLSGQGKTQYF. CDR3 DNA: TGTGCCAGCAGTCTTTCGGGACAAGGGAAGACCCAGTACTTC.

V usage is TRBV6-5 and J usage is TRBJ2-7; 7 nucleotides agree with TRBD1. V shed 10 bases, J shed 6 bases, and the junction held 15 bases outside the gene matches. The CDR3 consists of 14 residues. Germline loops: CDR1 MNHEY, CDR2 SVGAGI. CDR3 in DNA: TGTGCCACTGCGGGTATACAGGGGCAAGGCGAGCAGTACTTC. As protein: CATAGIQGQGEQYF.

The chain joins TRBV2 to TRBJ1-2; D unclear. The CDR3 is 14 residues long. Trimming cost V 4 bases and J 6 bases, with 15 bases left between them. CDR1 SNHLY and CDR2 FYNNEI come from the germline V gene. The CDR3 coding sequence is TGTGCCAGCAGTGGACGGAAGGAGGTCGATGGCTACACCTTC. This codes for CASSGRKEVDGYTF.

The CDR3 DNA is TGCAGCGTCGGGACAGCCTTCTCCTCTGGGGCCAACGTCCTGACTTTC. It specifies CSVGTAFSSGANVLTF. J is TRBJ2-6 and V is TRBV29-1; 7 nucleotides agree with TRBD1. This CDR3 is built from 16 residues. The germline gives CDR1 SQVTM, CDR2 ANQGSEA. The junction had 8 bases not matched to a gene; V was cut back by 6 bases and J by 0 bases.

A word on this clone: At one end, the junction sequence differs from germline, possibly due to a read error. The rearrangement links TRBV7-7 to TRBJ1-3, with 7 nucleotides matching TRBD1. The CDR3 extends over 16 amino acids. The germline V gene has CDR1 SSHAT and CDR2 FNYEAQ (reference sequence). The CDR3 DNA is TGTGCTAGCAGCTTTCCCCCGCGACAGGGCGGAAACACCATATATTTT. Residues: CASSFPPRQGGNTIYF. The full variable domain, completed using reference TRBV7-7 and TRBJ1-3, is GAGVSQSPRYKVTKRGQDVTLRCDPISSHATLYWYQQALGQGPEFLTYFNYEAQPDKSGLPSDRFSAERPEGSISTLTIQRTEQRDSAMYRCASSFPPRQGGNTIYFGEGSWLTVV.

The V call is TRBV4-1, the J call TRBJ2-1; 10 bases fit TRBD1. V gave up 4 bases and J gave up 7 bases; unmatched junction bases: 13. The CDR3 has 17 residues. CDR1 and CDR2 (germline): MGHRA, YSYEKL. The CDR3: CASSLRSGTGDRNEQFF. DNA for the CDR3: TGCGCCAGCAGCCTTAGATCCGGGACAGGGGATAGAAATGAGCAGTTCTTC.

With respect to this clone: The junction differs from germline at one of its ends, possibly a read error. This chain connects TRBV5-1 to TRBJ1-2; D gene unclear. CDR3 length: 13 amino acids. The germline gives CDR1 SGHRS, CDR2 YFSETQ. The CDR3 nucleotides read TGCGCCAGCAGTTTGGAAGCTCTCTATGGCTACACCTTC. Amino acid sequence: CASSLEALYGYTF.

The table lists this clone with a few counts. The junction departs from germline at one end; a sequencing error may be responsible. The chain links TRBV7-3 to TRBJ2-7; 7 nucleotides agree with TRBD2. The CDR3 spans 11 residues. CDR1 is SGHTA and CDR2 is FQGTGA in the germline V gene. The CDR3 sequence is CASSDRDGRHF. The CDR3 region has the DNA TGTGCCAGCAGCGACCGGGACGGGAGGCACTTC.

The CDR3 nucleotides are TGTGCCAGCAGGAGCCGTGAGGCCCAGTACTTC. Amino acid sequence: CASRSREAQYF. The chain is built from TRBV6-5 and TRBJ2-5; D is uncertain. V was pared by 6 bases and J by 9 bases, with 11 bases between. Germline lookup yields CDR1 MNHEY and CDR2 SVGAGI. The CDR3 is 11 residues long.

The rearrangement uses TRBV6-5 and TRBJ1-6, with TRBD1 matching over 7 bases. The CDR3 runs to 15 residues. Per germline, CDR1 MNHEY and CDR2 SVGAGI. V lost 5 bases to trimming and J lost 7 bases; unmatched junction nucleotides: 8. The CDR3 DNA reads as TGTGCCAGCAGTACCGAGACAGGGACAAATTCACCCCTCCACTTT. Translation: CASSTETGTNSPLHF.

The rearrangement joins TRBV7-9 to TRBJ2-4; TRBD1 matches at 7 bases. The CDR3 loop spans 12 amino acids. In germline, CDR1 is SEHNR, CDR2 FQNEAQ (reference sequence). V shed 5 bases and J 9 bases; nucleotides not matched to a gene: 4. DNA for the CDR3: TGTGCCAGCAGCCGGACAGGAATCATTCAGTACTTC. As protein: CASSRTGIIQYF.

The chain carries TRBV27 and TRBJ2-1, with a weak D call TRBD1 (5 bases). Trimming left V 3 bases short and J 8 bases short, with 14 bases between. Germline-derived CDR1 and CDR2 are MNHEY and SMNVEV (reference sequence). The CDR3 has 14 residues. CDR3 nucleotide sequence: TGTGCCAGCAGTTTTGGCAGGGAAAGGCATGAGCAGTTCTTC. Amino acids: CASSFGRERHEQFF.

The rearrangement uses TRBV6-5 and TRBJ2-1, with TRBD2 matching 7 bases. Trimming took 6 bases from V and 5 from J; bases not matched to a gene: 7. This CDR3 comprises 14 residues. Germline CDR1 MNHEY, CDR2 SVGAGI. DNA of the CDR3: TGTGCCAGCAGGATGGGGACTACCAACAATGAGCAGTTCTTC. Its translation is CASRMGTTNNEQFF.

The CDR3 sequence is CASSRDRGSEQFF. CDR3 bases: TGTGCCAGCAGCCGGGACAGGGGAAGTGAGCAGTTCTTC. V usage is TRBV5-4 and J usage is TRBJ2-1; 10 nucleotides align to TRBD1. Unmatched junction bases numbered 4, after V lost 4 bases and J lost 9 bases. This CDR3 has 13 residues. Germline CDR1 SGHNT, CDR2 YYREEE (reference sequence). Complete variable domain (other parts from reference TRBV5-4 and TRBJ2-1): ETGVTQSPTHLIKTRGQQVTLRCSSQSGHNTVSWYQQALGQGPQFIFQYYREEENGRGNFPPRFSGLQFPNYSSELNVNALELDDSALYLCASSRDRGSEQFFGPGTRLTVL.

The rearrangement links TRBV5-1 to TRBJ2-3; 11 bases fit TRBD2. The V gene's germline CDR1 is SGHRS and CDR2 YFSETQ. The V gene end was trimmed by 1 base and the J gene end by 6 bases; junction bases not matched to a gene: 7. This CDR3 is built from 16 residues. The CDR3 spells CASSLWLAGGLDTQYF. The DNA for the CDR3 is TGCGCCAGCAGCTTGTGGCTAGCGGGGGGCCTGGATACGCAGTATTTT.

This chain uses TRBV10-3 with TRBJ1-2; possible D gene TRBD1, 6 bases. The CDR3 is 13 residues long. V shed 6 bases and J shed 2 bases, with 10 bases lying between them. Germline assignment: CDR1 ENHRY and CDR2 SYGVKD. CDR3 DNA: TGTGCCATCAGCGGACAGACCAACTATGGCTACACCTTC. This encodes CAISGQTNYGYTF.

This chain connects TRBV4-1 to TRBJ2-1; 10 positions match TRBD2. This CDR3 is 16 amino acids long. The germline gives CDR1 MGHRA, CDR2 YSYEKL. V shed 3 bases, J shed 4 bases, and the junction held 6 bases outside the gene matches. The CDR3 region has the DNA TGCGCCAGCAGCCAGGGACTAGCGACCCGTTACAATGAGCAGTTCTTC. Amino acid sequence: CASSQGLATRYNEQFF.

V and J are TRBV30 and TRBJ2-5; D remains unclear. CDR1 is GTSNPN and CDR2 is SVGIG in the germline V gene (reference sequence). The CDR3 contains 11 residues. V dropped 2 bases and J dropped 3 bases, with 4 bases sitting between them. Here the CDR3 reads CAWSNKETQYF. The CDR3 DNA follows: TGTGCCTGGAGTAACAAAGAGACCCAGTACTTC.

The CDR3: CASSLRDRGIIETQYF. In nucleotides, the CDR3 is TGTGCCAGCAGCTTAAGAGACAGGGGGATCATAGAGACCCAGTACTTC. This chain uses TRBV5-4 with TRBJ2-5; 9 bases line up with TRBD1. The V gene's germline CDR1 is SGHNT and CDR2 YYREEE (reference sequence). This CDR3 region has 16 residues. V lost 2 bases and J lost 4; bases outside the gene matches: 9. The whole variable domain, remainder taken from reference TRBV5-4 and TRBJ2-5, is ETGVTQSPTHLIKTRGQQVTLRCSSQSGHNTVSWYQQALGQGPQFIFQYYREEENGRGNFPPRFSGLQFPNYSSELNVNALELDDSALYLCASSLRDRGIIETQYFGPGTRLLVL.

The chain couples TRBV27 to TRBJ2-7; D is perhaps TRBD2 (6 bases). Trimming pared 5 bases from V and 3 bases from J, leaving 17 bases between. Germline-derived CDR1 and CDR2 are MNHEY and SMNVEV (reference sequence). The CDR3 covers 15 residues. The CDR3 loop is CASSLSGEFYYEQYF. The DNA of the CDR3 is TGTGCCAGCAGTCTTTCGGGAGAATTTTACTACGAGCAGTACTTC.

The chain carries TRBV15 and TRBJ2-1; 11 nucleotides agree with TRBD2. Trimming took 5 bases from V and 8 from J; bases not matched to a gene: 5. CDR3 length: 14 residues. Germline V lookup: CDR1 LNHNV, CDR2 YYDKDF (reference sequence). The CDR3, as DNA: TGTGCCACCAGCGGTAGCGGGAGGGCGGATGAGCAGTTCTTC. This codes for CATSGSGRADEQFF.

The rearrangement uses TRBV15 and TRBJ2-7; 8 nucleotides agree with TRBD2. The CDR3 length is 15 residues. In germline, CDR1 is LNHNV, CDR2 YYDKDF (reference sequence). With V trimmed by 5 bases and J by 6 bases, 12 bases remained unmatched. CDR3 coding DNA: TGTGCCACCAGCCTAGGACTAGCTCGGACCTCCGAGCAGTACTTC. It yields the protein CATSLGLARTSEQYF.